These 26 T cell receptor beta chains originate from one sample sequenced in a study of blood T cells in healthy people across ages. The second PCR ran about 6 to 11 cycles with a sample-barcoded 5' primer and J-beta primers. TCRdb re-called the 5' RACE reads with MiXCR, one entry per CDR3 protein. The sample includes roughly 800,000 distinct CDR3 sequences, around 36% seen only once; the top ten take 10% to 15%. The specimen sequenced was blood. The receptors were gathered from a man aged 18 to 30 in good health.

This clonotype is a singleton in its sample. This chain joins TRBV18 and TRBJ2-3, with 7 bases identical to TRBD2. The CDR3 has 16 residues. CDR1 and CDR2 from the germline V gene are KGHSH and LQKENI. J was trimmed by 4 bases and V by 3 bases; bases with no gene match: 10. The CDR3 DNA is TGTGCCAGCTCACCCTATCCGGGGGGTGTTGCAGATACGCAGTATTTT. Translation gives CASSPYPGGVADTQYF.

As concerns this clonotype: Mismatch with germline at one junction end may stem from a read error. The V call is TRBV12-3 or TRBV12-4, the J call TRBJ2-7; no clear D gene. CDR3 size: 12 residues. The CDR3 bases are TGTGCCAGCAGTCCCGACTCCTACAAGCAGTACTTC. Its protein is CASSPDSYKQYF.

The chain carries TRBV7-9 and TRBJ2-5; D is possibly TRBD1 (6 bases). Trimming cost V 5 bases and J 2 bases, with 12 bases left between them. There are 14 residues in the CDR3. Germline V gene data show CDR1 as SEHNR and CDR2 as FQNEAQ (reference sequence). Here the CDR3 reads CASSHTGQQETQYF. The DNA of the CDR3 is TGTGCCAGCAGCCACACCGGACAGCAAGAGACCCAGTACTTC. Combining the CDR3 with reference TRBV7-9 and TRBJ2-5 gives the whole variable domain DTGVSQNPRHKITKRGQNVTFRCDPISEHNRLYWYRQTLGQGPEFLTYFQNEAQLEKSRLLSDRFSAERPKGSFSTLEIQRTEQGDSAMYLCASSHTGQQETQYFGPGTRLLVL.

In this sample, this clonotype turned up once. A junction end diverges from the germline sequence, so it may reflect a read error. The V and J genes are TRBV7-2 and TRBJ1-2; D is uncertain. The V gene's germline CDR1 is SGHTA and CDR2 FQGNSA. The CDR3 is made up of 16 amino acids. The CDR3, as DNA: TGTGGCAGCAGCTCAGAGGTGCGGTCTAATAACTATGGCTACACCTTC. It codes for CGSSSEVRSNNYGYTF. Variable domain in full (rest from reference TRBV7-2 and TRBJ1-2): GAGVSQSPSNKVTEKGKDVELRCDPISGHTALYWYRQSLGQGLEFLIYFQGNSAPDKSGLPSDRFSAERTGGSVSTLTIQRTQQEDSAVYLCGSSSEVRSNNYGYTFGSGTRLTVV.

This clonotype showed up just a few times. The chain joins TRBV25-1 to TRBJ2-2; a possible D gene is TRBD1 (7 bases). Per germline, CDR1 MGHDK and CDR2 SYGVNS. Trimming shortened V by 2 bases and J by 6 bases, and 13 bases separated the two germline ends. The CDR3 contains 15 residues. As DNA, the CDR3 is TGTGCCAGCAGTGAACACAGGGGAGGTGCCGGGGAGCTGTTTTTT. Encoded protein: CASSEHRGGAGELFF.

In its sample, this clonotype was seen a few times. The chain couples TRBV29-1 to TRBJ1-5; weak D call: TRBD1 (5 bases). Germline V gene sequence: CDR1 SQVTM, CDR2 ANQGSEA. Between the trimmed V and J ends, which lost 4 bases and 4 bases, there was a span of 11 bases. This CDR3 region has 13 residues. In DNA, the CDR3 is TGCAGCGTTGTGGGGGATGGTAATCAGCCCCAGCATTTT. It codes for CSVVGDGNQPQHF. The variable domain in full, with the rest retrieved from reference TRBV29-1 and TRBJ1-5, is SAVISQKPSRDICQRGTSLTIQCQVDSQVTMMFWYRQQPGQSLTLIATANQGSEATYESGFVIDKFPISRPNLTFSTLTVSNMSPEDSSIYLCSVVGDGNQPQHFGDGTRLSIL.

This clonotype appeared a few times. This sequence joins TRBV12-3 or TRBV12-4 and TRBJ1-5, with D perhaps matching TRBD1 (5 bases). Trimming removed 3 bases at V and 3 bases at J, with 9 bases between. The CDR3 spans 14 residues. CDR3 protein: CASSLGGTNQPQHF. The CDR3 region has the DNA TGTGCCAGCAGTTTGGGGGGGACCAATCAGCCCCAGCATTTT.

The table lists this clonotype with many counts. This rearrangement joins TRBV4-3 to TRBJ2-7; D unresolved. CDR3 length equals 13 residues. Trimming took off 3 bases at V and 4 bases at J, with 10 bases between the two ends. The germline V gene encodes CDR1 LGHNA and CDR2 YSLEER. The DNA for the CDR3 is TGCGCCAGCAGCCATGAAACAAATTACGAGCAGTACTTC. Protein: CASSHETNYEQYF.

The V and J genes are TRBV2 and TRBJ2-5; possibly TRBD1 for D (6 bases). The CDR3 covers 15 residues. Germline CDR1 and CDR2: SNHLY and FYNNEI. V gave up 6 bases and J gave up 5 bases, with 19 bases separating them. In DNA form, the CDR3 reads TGTGCCAGCAGCCAAGGGGGTCTGCGCGTTGAGACCCAGTACTTC. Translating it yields CASSQGGLRVETQYF.

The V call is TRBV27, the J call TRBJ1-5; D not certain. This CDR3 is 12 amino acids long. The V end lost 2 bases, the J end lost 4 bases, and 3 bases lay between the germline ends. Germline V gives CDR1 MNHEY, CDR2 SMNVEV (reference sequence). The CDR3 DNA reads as TGTGCCAGCAGTTTACAGAATCAGCCCCAGCATTTT. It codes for CASSLQNQPQHF.

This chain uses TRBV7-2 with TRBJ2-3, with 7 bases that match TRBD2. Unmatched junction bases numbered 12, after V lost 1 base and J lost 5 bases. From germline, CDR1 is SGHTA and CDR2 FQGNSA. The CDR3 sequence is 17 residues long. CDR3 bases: TGTGCCAGCAGCTTAGGGTCGGGGGGAGTCATAGGAGATACGCAGTATTTT. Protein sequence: CASSLGSGGVIGDTQYF.

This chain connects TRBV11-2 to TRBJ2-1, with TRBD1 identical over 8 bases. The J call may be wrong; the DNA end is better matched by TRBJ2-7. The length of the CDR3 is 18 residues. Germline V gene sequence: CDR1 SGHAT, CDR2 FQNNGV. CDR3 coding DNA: TGTGCCAGCAGCTTAGCGGTCTTCACCGGGACAGGCTACTACGAGCAGTACTTC. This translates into CASSLAVFTGTGYYEQYF.

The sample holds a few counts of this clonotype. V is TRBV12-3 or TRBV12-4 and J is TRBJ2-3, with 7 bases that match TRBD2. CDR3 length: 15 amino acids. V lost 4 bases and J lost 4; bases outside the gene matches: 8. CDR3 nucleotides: TGTGCCAGCAGTTATTCGGGGCGGGGGTCAGATACGCAGTATTTT. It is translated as CASSYSGRGSDTQYF.

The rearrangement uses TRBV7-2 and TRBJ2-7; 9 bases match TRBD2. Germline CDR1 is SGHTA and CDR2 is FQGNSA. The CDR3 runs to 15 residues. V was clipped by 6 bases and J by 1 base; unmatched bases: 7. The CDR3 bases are TGTGCCAGCAGTGCCACTAGCGGGCCTTCCTACGAGCAGTACTTC. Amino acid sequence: CASSATSGPSYEQYF.

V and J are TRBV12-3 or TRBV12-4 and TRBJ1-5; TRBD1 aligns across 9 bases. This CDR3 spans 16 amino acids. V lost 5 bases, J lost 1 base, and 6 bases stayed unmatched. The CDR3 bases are TGTGCCAGCAGTGGATCCGGGACAGGGAGCAATCAGCCCCAGCATTTT. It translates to CASSGSGTGSNQPQHF.

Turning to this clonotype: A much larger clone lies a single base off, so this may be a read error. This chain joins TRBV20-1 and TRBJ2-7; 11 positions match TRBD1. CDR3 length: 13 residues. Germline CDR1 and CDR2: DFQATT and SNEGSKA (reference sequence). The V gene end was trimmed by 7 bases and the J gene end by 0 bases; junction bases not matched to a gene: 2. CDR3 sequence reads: CSVGQGASYEQYF. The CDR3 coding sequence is TGCAGTGTTGGACAGGGGGCCTCCTACGAGCAGTACTTC.

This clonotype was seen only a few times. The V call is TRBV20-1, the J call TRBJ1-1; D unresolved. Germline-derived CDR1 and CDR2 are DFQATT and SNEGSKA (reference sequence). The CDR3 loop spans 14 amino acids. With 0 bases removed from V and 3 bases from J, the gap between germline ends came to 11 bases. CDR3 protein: CSAREVRTHTEAFF. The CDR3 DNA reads TGCAGTGCTAGAGAGGTCAGAACGCACACTGAAGCTTTCTTT.

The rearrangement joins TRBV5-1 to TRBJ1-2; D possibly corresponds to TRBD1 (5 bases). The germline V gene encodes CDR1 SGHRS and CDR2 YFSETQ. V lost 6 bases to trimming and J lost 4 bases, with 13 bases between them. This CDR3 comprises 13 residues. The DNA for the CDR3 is TGCGCCAGCACTCAGGGCGAGGGCTATGGCTACACCTTC. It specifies CASTQGEGYGYTF.

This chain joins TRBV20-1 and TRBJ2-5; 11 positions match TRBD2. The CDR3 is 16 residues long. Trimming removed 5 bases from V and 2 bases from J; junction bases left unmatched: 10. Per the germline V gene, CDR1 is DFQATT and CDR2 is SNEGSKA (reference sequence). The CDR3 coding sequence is TGCAGTGCTGGGAACCCTAGCGGGGGGATTCAAGAGACCCAGTACTTC. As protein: CSAGNPSGGIQETQYF.

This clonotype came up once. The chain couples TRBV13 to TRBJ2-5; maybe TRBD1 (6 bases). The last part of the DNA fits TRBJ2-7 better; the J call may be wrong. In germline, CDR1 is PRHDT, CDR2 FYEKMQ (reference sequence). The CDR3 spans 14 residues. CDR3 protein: CASSSRGQPYEQYF. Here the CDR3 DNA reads TGTGCCAGCAGCTCAAGAGGACAGCCCTACGAGCAGTACTTC.

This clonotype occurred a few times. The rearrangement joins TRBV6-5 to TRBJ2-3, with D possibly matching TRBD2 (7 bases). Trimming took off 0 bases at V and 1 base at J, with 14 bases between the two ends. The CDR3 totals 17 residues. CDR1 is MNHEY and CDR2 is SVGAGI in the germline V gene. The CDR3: CASSYSSGGFGTDTQYF. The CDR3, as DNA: TGTGCCAGCAGTTACTCTTCGGGGGGCTTCGGCACAGATACGCAGTATTTT.

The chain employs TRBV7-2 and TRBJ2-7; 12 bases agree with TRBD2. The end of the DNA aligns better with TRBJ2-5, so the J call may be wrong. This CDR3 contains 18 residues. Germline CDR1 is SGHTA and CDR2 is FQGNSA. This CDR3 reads CASSPLSLAGGPGETQYF. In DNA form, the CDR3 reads TGTGCCAGCAGCCCATTATCTCTAGCGGGAGGGCCAGGGGAGACCCAGTACTTC.

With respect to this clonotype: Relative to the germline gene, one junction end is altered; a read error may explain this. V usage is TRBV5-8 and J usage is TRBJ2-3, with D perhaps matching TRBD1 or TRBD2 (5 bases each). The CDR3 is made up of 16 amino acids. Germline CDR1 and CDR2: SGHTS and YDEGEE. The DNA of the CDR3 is TGTGCCAGCGGCTTTCCCCTGGGGGTCAACACAGATACGCAGTATTTT. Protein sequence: CASGFPLGVNTDTQYF.

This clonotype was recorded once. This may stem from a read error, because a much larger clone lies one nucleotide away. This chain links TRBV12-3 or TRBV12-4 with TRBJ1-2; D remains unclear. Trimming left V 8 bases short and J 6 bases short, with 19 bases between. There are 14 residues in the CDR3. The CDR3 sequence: CASSAYGKVDGYTF. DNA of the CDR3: TGTGCCAGCTCTGCCTATGGGAAAGTAGATGGCTACACCTTC.

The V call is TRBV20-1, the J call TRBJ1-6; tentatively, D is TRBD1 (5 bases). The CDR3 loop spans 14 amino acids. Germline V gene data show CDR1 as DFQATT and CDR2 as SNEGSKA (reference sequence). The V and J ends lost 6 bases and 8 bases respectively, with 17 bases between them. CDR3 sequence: CSALGPGRDSPLHF. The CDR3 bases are TGCAGTGCCCTGGGACCTGGACGCGATTCACCCCTCCACTTT.

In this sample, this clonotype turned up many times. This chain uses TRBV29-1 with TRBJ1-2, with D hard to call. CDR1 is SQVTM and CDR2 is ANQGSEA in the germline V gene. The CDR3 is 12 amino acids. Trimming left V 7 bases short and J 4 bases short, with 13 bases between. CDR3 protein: CSAGVAAYGYTF. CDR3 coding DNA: TGCAGCGCCGGGGTGGCGGCCTATGGCTACACCTTC.